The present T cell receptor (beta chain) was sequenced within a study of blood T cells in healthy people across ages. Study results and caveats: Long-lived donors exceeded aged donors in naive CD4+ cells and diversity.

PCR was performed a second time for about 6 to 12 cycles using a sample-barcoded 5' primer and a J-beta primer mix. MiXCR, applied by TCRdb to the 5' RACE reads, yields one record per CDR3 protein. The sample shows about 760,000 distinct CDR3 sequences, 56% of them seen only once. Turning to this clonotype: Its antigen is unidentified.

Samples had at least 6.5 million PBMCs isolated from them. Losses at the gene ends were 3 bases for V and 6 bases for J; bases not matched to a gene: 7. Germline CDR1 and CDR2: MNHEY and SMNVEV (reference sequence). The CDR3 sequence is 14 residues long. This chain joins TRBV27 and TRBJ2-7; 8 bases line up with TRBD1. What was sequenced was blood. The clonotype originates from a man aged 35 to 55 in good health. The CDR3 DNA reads TGTGCCAGCAGTTTTGGGACAGGTTTAAGCGAGCAGTACTTC. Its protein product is CASSFGTGLSEQYF.